These 9 T cell receptor beta chains came from one sample sequenced in a study of blood T cell repertoires in COVID-19. Only in-frame clones appear in the TCRdb table, and some are missing; sequencing was by immunoSEQ multiplex PCR. Here the sample spans about 68,000 clones, more than 75% being singletons. The sample was peripheral blood. Source of these receptors: a man in his fifties with active COVID-19.

This rearrangement joins TRBV7-3 to TRBJ2-3; TRBD2 matches at 8 bases. From germline, CDR1 is SGHTA and CDR2 FQGTGA. This CDR3 has 17 amino acids. With 0 bases clipped from V and 6 bases from J, the junction kept 11 bases outside the gene matches. The CDR3 sequence is CASSLTGGGPRGDTQYF. CDR3 sequence (DNA): TGTGCCAGCAGCTTAACCGGCGGGGGGCCCCGTGGGGATACGCAGTATTTT.

This clone was found a few times. This chain uses TRBV29-1 with TRBJ1-1, with D possibly TRBD1 on 6 matching bases. Germline CDR1 SQVTM, CDR2 ANQGSEA. With 7 bases removed from V and 9 bases from J, the gap between germline ends came to 18 bases. CDR3 length equals 12 residues. The CDR3 loop reads CSGTRGGQKAFF. The CDR3, as DNA: TGCAGCGGGACTCGGGGGGGGCAGAAAGCTTTCTTT.

This rearrangement joins TRBV7-2 to TRBJ1-1, with TRBD1 as a possible D gene (5 bases). The CDR3 loop spans 17 amino acids. Trimming pared 4 bases from V and 1 base from J, leaving 19 bases between. Germline loops: CDR1 SGHTA, CDR2 FQGNSA. The CDR3: CASSSIGRGGPNTEAFF. Written as DNA, the CDR3 is TGTGCCAGCAGCTCTATTGGGAGGGGTGGACCGAACACTGAAGCTTTCTTT. The complete variable domain, with remaining parts taken from reference TRBV7-2 and TRBJ1-1, reads GAGVSQSPSNKVTEKGKDVELRCDPISGHTALYWYRQSLGQGLEFLIYFQGNSAPDKSGLPSDRFSAERTGGSVSTLTIQRTQQEDSAVYLCASSSIGRGGPNTEAFFGQGTRLTVV.

The V and J genes are TRBV2 and TRBJ1-6; 7 nucleotides align to TRBD1. Germline loops: CDR1 SNHLY, CDR2 FYNNEI. The trim removed 9 bases at V and 8 bases at J, leaving 13 bases unmatched. The CDR3 is 15 residues long. The CDR3, as DNA: TGTGCCAGTCGAACGGGACAGACGTCGGATTCACCCCTCCACTTT. Protein sequence: CASRTGQTSDSPLHF.

The gene calls are TRBV7-8 and TRBJ1-2, with D perhaps matching TRBD1 (5 bases). Trimming took 3 bases from V and 5 from J, leaving 7 bases between them. Germline loops: CDR1 SGHVS, CDR2 FQNEAQ. The length of the CDR3 is 12 residues. The CDR3 loop reads CASSFQGYGYTF. The CDR3 coding sequence is TGTGCCAGCAGCTTCCAGGGTTATGGCTACACCTTC.

This sequence joins TRBV28 and TRBJ1-1; 9 positions match TRBD1. Trimming removed 5 bases from V and 5 bases from J; junction bases left unmatched: 9. Germline V gives CDR1 MDHEN, CDR2 SYDVKM. The CDR3 has 15 amino acids. The DNA of the CDR3 is TGTGCCAGCAGTCCCTCAACAGGGGGCAAAACTGAAGCTTTCTTT. Its translation is CASSPSTGGKTEAFF.

This chain uses TRBV5-6 with TRBJ2-1; D unclear. The CDR3 contains 12 residues. The germline CDR1 and CDR2 sequences are SGHDT and YYEEEE. Trimming took off 0 bases at V and 4 bases at J, with 2 bases between the two ends. The DNA of the CDR3 is TGTGCCAGCAGCTTGGCGTACAATGAGCAGTTCTTC. Translated: CASSLAYNEQFF.

The V and J genes are TRBV20-1 and TRBJ1-1, with 9 bases that match TRBD1. Trimming removed 3 bases from V and 0 bases from J; junction bases left unmatched: 5. CDR1 is DFQATT, CDR2 SNEGSKA, per germline (reference sequence). The CDR3 totals 15 residues. The CDR3 region has the DNA TGCAGTGCTAGTAGGACAGGGGACATGAACACTGAAGCTTTCTTT. Its protein product is CSASRTGDMNTEAFF.

J is TRBJ1-5 and V is TRBV9; maybe TRBD1 (5 bases). V was clipped by 3 bases and J by 7 bases, with 8 bases between them. The CDR3 spans 12 residues. CDR1 is SGDLS and CDR2 is YYNGEE in the germline V gene. As DNA, the CDR3 is TGTGCCAGCAGCGGCGGGGGGCAGCCCCAGCATTTT. Translated, it gives CASSGGGQPQHF.